The 27 T cell receptor beta chains in this list originate from one sample, sequenced in a study of blood T cell repertoires in COVID-19. Assay: immunoSEQ multiplex PCR; the TCRdb copy retains only in-frame clones and omits some. The sample records approximately 200,000 clones, 86% being singletons. Source material: PBMCs or T cells enriched from blood (not recorded which). Receptor source: a woman aged 25-40 years who had recovered from COVID-19.

This clone was recorded a few times. The chain combines TRBV28 with TRBJ1-2; D remains unclear. Germline lookup yields CDR1 MDHEN and CDR2 SYDVKM. This CDR3 comprises 13 residues. V lost 5 bases and J 4 bases, leaving 11 bases between the germline ends. The CDR3 spells CASSRLFPYGYTF. In DNA form, the CDR3 reads TGTGCCAGCAGTAGACTGTTCCCCTATGGCTACACCTTC.

The genes are TRBV5-1 and TRBJ2-7; 7 bases map to TRBD1. J lost 5 bases, V lost 4 bases, and 3 bases had no gene match. CDR1 and CDR2 from the germline V gene are SGHRS and YFSETQ. CDR3 length equals 12 residues. The CDR3 region is CASSLTGHEQYF. The DNA for the CDR3 is TGCGCCAGCAGCCTGACAGGGCACGAGCAGTACTTC. The full variable domain, rest sourced from reference TRBV5-1 and TRBJ2-7, is KAGVTQTPRYLIKTRGQQVTLSCSPISGHRSVSWYQQTPGQGLQFLFEYFSETQRNKGNFPGRFSGRQFSNSRSEMNVSTLELGDSALYLCASSLTGHEQYFGPGTRLTVT.

V usage is TRBV7-8 and J usage is TRBJ2-2; 11 bases fit TRBD2. This CDR3 comprises 18 residues. J was trimmed by 4 bases and V by 5 bases; bases with no gene match: 12. Germline V lookup: CDR1 SGHVS, CDR2 FQNEAQ. CDR3 residues: CASSHLIPGLAVTGELFF. Written as DNA, the CDR3 is TGTGCCAGCAGCCATTTGATTCCGGGACTAGCGGTCACCGGGGAGCTGTTTTTT.

The chain recombines TRBV13 with TRBJ2-1; TRBD2 agrees at 11 bases. Germline trimming cut 5 bases from V and 4 bases from J; bases unmatched to any gene: 13. Germline V CDR1 and CDR2: PRHDT, FYEKMQ (reference sequence). The CDR3 has 18 amino acids. CDR3 protein: CASSPGMLTSGTYNEQFF. CDR3 bases: TGTGCCAGCAGCCCTGGGATGTTGACTAGCGGGACATACAATGAGCAGTTCTTC.

Here the CDR3 reads CASSLGLAGGTYEQYF. The DNA of the CDR3 is TGCGCCAGCAGCTTGGGACTAGCGGGGGGGACCTACGAGCAGTACTTC. This chain uses TRBV5-1 with TRBJ2-7, with 14 bases aligning to TRBD2. This CDR3 is built from 16 residues. J was trimmed by 2 bases and V by 0 bases; bases with no gene match: 1. The germline gives CDR1 SGHRS, CDR2 YFSETQ.

The rearrangement joins TRBV7-6 to TRBJ1-2; D unclear. V lost 1 base to trimming and J lost 0 bases, with 15 bases between them. The V gene's germline CDR1 is SGHVS and CDR2 FNYEAQ. The CDR3 loop spans 17 amino acids. The DNA for the CDR3 is TGTGCCAGCAGCTTAGAAGCGGAGATCAGTACTAACTATGGCTACACCTTC. This gives the protein CASSLEAEISTNYGYTF.

This clone showed up just once. The CDR3 coding sequence is TGTGCCAGCAGTGCCAACGGTGGACAAAATGAGCAGTTCTTC. As protein: CASSANGGQNEQFF. The V and J genes are TRBV6-4 and TRBJ2-1; TRBD1 might be the D (5 bases). The ends were cut back, 4 bases at V and 7 bases at J, with 14 bases in the middle. The CDR3 is 14 residues long. Germline V gives CDR1 MRHNA, CDR2 SNTAGT.

The chain employs TRBV28 and TRBJ1-1; TRBD1 agrees at 8 bases. Germline loops: CDR1 MDHEN, CDR2 SYDVKM. J gave up 1 base and V 5 bases, and 3 bases lay outside the gene matches. This CDR3 contains 14 residues. As DNA, the CDR3 is TGTGCCAGCAGTCTTGACAGGGGGAACACTGAAGCTTTCTTT. Translating gives CASSLDRGNTEAFF.

The rearrangement uses TRBV20-1 and TRBJ1-1; 7 nucleotides agree with TRBD1. This CDR3 is 11 amino acids long. The germline CDR1 and CDR2 sequences are DFQATT and SNEGSKA (reference sequence). The CDR3 DNA follows: TGCAGGGGTGCGTCAGGGGGTGAAGCTTTCTTT. Translated: CRGASGGEAFF.

This sequence joins TRBV5-6 and TRBJ1-1; 7 bases fit TRBD1. The CDR3 extends over 16 amino acids. Germline V gene lookup returns CDR1 SGHDT and CDR2 YYEEEE. The trim removed 4 bases at V and 4 bases at J, leaving 13 bases unmatched. The chain's CDR3 is CASSRILTSGGTEAFF. The DNA of the CDR3 is TGTGCCAGCAGCCGAATTTTGACGTCAGGGGGCACTGAAGCTTTCTTT.

V is TRBV4-1 and J is TRBJ2-3, with 11 positions matching TRBD2. Germline V gene lookup returns CDR1 MGHRA and CDR2 YSYEKL. The CDR3 sequence is 17 residues long. The J segment lost 4 bases and the V segment lost 1 base, leaving 7 bases of the junction unmatched. The CDR3 DNA reads as TGCGCCAGCAGCCAAGGAGGATTAGCGGGAGGGCCAGATACGCAGTATTTT. This translates into CASSQGGLAGGPDTQYF.

The rearrangement uses TRBV2 and TRBJ1-4, with 7 bases matching TRBD1. The CDR3 runs to 19 residues. Germline V gene lookup returns CDR1 SNHLY and CDR2 FYNNEI. With 3 bases clipped from V and 2 bases from J, the junction kept 15 bases outside the gene matches. CDR3 amino acids: CASSEPAQGVDETNEKLFF. CDR3 DNA sequence: TGTGCCAGCAGTGAGCCCGCTCAGGGGGTGGATGAGACTAATGAAAAACTGTTTTTT.

The V call is TRBV11-2, the J call TRBJ1-2; 8 nucleotides line up with TRBD1. The CDR3 is made up of 14 amino acids. Germline V gene lookup returns CDR1 SGHAT and CDR2 FQNNGV. V shed 0 bases and J 3 bases; nucleotides not matched to a gene: 0. CDR3 DNA sequence: TGTGCCAGCAGCTTAGAACAGGGGGACTATGGCTACACCTTC. Protein product: CASSLEQGDYGYTF. The full variable domain, its missing parts supplied by reference TRBV11-2 and TRBJ1-2, is EAGVAQSPRYKIIEKRQSVAFWCNPISGHATLYWYQQILGQGPKLLIQFQNNGVVDDSQLPKDRFSAERLKGVDSTLKIQPAKLEDSAVYLCASSLEQGDYGYTFGSGTRLTVV.

This sequence joins TRBV7-9 and TRBJ2-1, with TRBD1 as a possible D gene (6 bases). In germline, CDR1 is SEHNR, CDR2 FQNEAQ (reference sequence). Trimming cost V 5 bases and J 0 bases, with 14 bases left between them. The CDR3 totals 16 residues. DNA of the CDR3: TGTGCCAGCAGCCCTCAGGGGACGGGCTCCTACAATGAGCAGTTCTTC. It is translated as CASSPQGTGSYNEQFF.

This chain connects TRBV6-5 to TRBJ2-7; 11 nucleotides match TRBD1. With 6 bases clipped from V and 3 bases from J, the junction kept 4 bases outside the gene matches. The germline V gene encodes CDR1 MNHEY and CDR2 SVGAGI. This CDR3 has 14 residues. The CDR3 loop is CASSRGTGGYEQYF. The CDR3 region has the DNA TGTGCCAGCAGCCGAGGGACAGGGGGCTACGAGCAGTACTTC.

The chain uses TRBV28 and TRBJ1-2; perhaps TRBD1 as D (6 bases). The V gene's germline CDR1 is MDHEN and CDR2 SYDVKM. Trimming removed 5 bases from V and 6 bases from J, with 16 bases in between. The CDR3 extends over 14 amino acids. Written as DNA, the CDR3 is TGTGCCAGCAGTCCGGGACAAGCATGGAATGGCTACACCTTC. Residues: CASSPGQAWNGYTF.

The V gene is TRBV5-1, the J gene TRBJ1-1; no definite D call. This CDR3 spans 13 amino acids. Trimming stripped 5 bases from V and 1 base from J, with 9 bases between. Germline V gene sequence: CDR1 SGHRS, CDR2 YFSETQ. The chain's CDR3 is CASRRERNTEAFF. The CDR3 DNA is TGCGCCAGCAGGCGGGAACGGAACACTGAAGCTTTCTTT.

This clone has a single count. The V gene is TRBV28, the J gene TRBJ1-5; no firm D call. V lost 3 bases, J lost 0 bases, and 12 bases lay in between. The V gene's germline CDR1 is MDHEN and CDR2 SYDVKM. This CDR3 contains 16 residues. CDR3 loop: CASSFGPLSSNQPQHF. CDR3 nucleotides: TGTGCCAGCAGTTTTGGGCCACTGAGTAGCAATCAGCCCCAGCATTTT.

This clone was observed a single time. This chain uses TRBV5-4 with TRBJ2-2; 12 bases line up with TRBD2. The CDR3 loop spans 17 amino acids. With V trimmed by 4 bases and J by 5 bases, 9 bases remained unmatched. In germline, CDR1 is SGHNT, CDR2 YYREEE (reference sequence). CDR3 in amino acids: CASSPLAGGMLTGELFF. CDR3 coding DNA: TGTGCCAGCAGCCCACTAGCGGGAGGCATGTTAACCGGGGAGCTGTTTTTT.

V is TRBV2 and J is TRBJ2-7; TRBD1 matches 8 bases. V lost 4 bases, J lost 6 bases, and 8 bases stayed unmatched. The germline CDR1 and CDR2 sequences are SNHLY and FYNNEI. The CDR3 is made up of 14 amino acids. The CDR3 DNA sequence: TGTGCCAGCAGTGGGGGGACAGGAGGCGTCGAGCAGTACTTC. The encoded protein is CASSGGTGGVEQYF.

The gene calls are TRBV11-2 and TRBJ2-3; 11 nucleotides match TRBD2. V trimming: 0 bases; J trimming: 4 bases; junction bases outside the gene matches: 0. The CDR3 loop spans 15 amino acids. The germline CDR1 and CDR2 sequences are SGHAT and FQNNGV. CDR3 nucleotide sequence: TGTGCCAGCAGCTTAGAACTAGCGGGAGCAGATACGCAGTATTTT. Translated: CASSLELAGADTQYF.

The chain has TRBV6-5 and TRBJ1-1; D is unclear. Germline assignment: CDR1 MNHEY and CDR2 SVGAGI. CDR3 length: 14 amino acids. The V end was cut by 2 bases, the J end by 4 bases, with 11 bases between. The CDR3 region is CASSYPGRGTEAFF. The CDR3, as DNA: TGTGCCAGCAGTTACCCCGGGCGGGGCACTGAAGCTTTCTTT.

This chain joins TRBV18 and TRBJ2-7, with D tentatively TRBD2 (5 bases). The CDR3 length is 13 residues. V lost 5 bases to trimming and J lost 5 bases, with 13 bases between them. Germline V lookup: CDR1 KGHSH, CDR2 LQKENI. This CDR3 reads CASSTRGPDEQYF. In DNA, the CDR3 is TGTGCCAGCTCAACCAGAGGGCCGGACGAGCAGTACTTC.

This clone was seen a handful of times. The chain joins TRBV5-6 to TRBJ1-2; D is ambiguous. Germline V gives CDR1 SGHDT, CDR2 YYEEEE. Between the trimmed V and J ends, which lost 3 bases and 7 bases, there was a span of 13 bases. CDR3 length: 13 residues. DNA for the CDR3: TGTGCCAGCAGCTCGACCCGAGGATCTGGCTACACCTTC. Translation: CASSSTRGSGYTF.

The chain recombines TRBV7-6 with TRBJ2-5, with D possibly TRBD1 on 5 matching bases. With 3 bases removed from V and 5 bases from J, the gap between germline ends came to 13 bases. The germline gives CDR1 SGHVS, CDR2 FNYEAQ. CDR3 length: 14 amino acids. This CDR3 is CASSFQGITETQYF. In DNA form, the CDR3 reads TGTGCCAGCAGCTTCCAGGGAATCACTGAGACCCAGTACTTC.

The genes are TRBV7-8 and TRBJ1-2; maybe TRBD1 (5 bases). Germline V CDR1 and CDR2: SGHVS, FQNEAQ. The ends were cut back, 5 bases at V and 5 bases at J, with 15 bases in the middle. The CDR3 loop spans 14 amino acids. This chain's CDR3 is CASSLKGHPYGYTF. CDR3 DNA sequence: TGTGCCAGCAGCCTAAAGGGGCACCCTTATGGCTACACCTTC.

The CDR3 protein is CASSQSRGGNQPQHF. The CDR3 DNA is TGCGCCAGCAGCCAATCGCGGGGGGGAAATCAGCCCCAGCATTTT. The rearrangement links TRBV4-1 to TRBJ1-5, with D possibly being TRBD1 (5 bases). The CDR3 covers 15 residues. Trimming pared 2 bases from V and 4 bases from J, leaving 12 bases between. CDR1 is MGHRA, CDR2 YSYEKL, per germline.